This T cell receptor (beta chain) was recorded in a study of neoadjuvant nivolumab and ipilimumab in lung cancer. In the study overall: Patients got nivolumab 3 mg/kg on days 1, 15 and 29; combination added ipilimumab 1 mg/kg day 1. Regarding the study as a whole: Higher pretherapy blood TCR richness went with higher resected-tumor richness. Resected tumors had greater TCR richness and clonality than uninvolved lung.

The assay was immunoSEQ multiplex PCR, and TCRdb's table has in-frame clones only and misses some. Here the sample spans 15,000 to 20,000 clones, about 77% being singletons. Details on this clone: Its antigen is unknown.

The germline CDR1 and CDR2 sequences are MNHEY and SMNVEV (reference sequence). CDR3 length: 18 residues. V was shortened by 6 bases and J by 2 bases, with 25 bases between the two germline ends. V and J are TRBV27 and TRBJ1-2; weak D call: TRBD1 (6 bases). The sequencing used tumor tissue, collected after neoadjuvant nivolumab, alone or with ipilimumab, at or shortly before surgery. This clonotype originated in an adult with non-small cell lung cancer. For the CDR3, the DNA is TGTGCCAGCAGCCCCGGCCCGGGACAAATCCCGCTCAACTATGGCTACACCTTC. It translates to CASSPGPGQIPLNYGYTF.